These 16 T cell receptor beta chains originate from one sample sequenced in a study of T cell responses to AZD1222 COVID-19 vaccine. Repertoires were generated with immunoSEQ multiplex PCR, while TCRdb's copy carries only in-frame clones and drops some. This table holds about 150,000 clones, around 90% found once. This specimen consisted of peripheral blood, obtained 28 days after the second AZD1222 dose. The source of these receptors is an adult who received the AZD1222 COVID-19 vaccine.

This clone was seen a single time. The gene calls are TRBV5-1 and TRBJ1-2; D is ambiguous. The CDR3 runs to 12 residues. V lost 0 bases, J lost 8 bases, and 8 bases lay in between. In germline, CDR1 is SGHRS, CDR2 YFSETQ. The CDR3 here is CASSLVSGGYTF. In nucleotides, the CDR3 is TGCGCCAGCAGCTTGGTATCCGGGGGCTACACCTTC.

This rearrangement joins TRBV19 to TRBJ2-1; 7 nucleotides match TRBD2. V lost 5 bases and J lost 5; bases outside the gene matches: 15. The CDR3 covers 17 residues. Germline CDR1 LNHDA, CDR2 SQIVND (reference sequence). The CDR3 here is CASSPRDYPGVDNEQFF. DNA of the CDR3: TGTGCCAGTAGTCCGCGGGACTACCCCGGGGTTGACAATGAGCAGTTCTTC.

This sequence joins TRBV9 and TRBJ2-2; 7 bases agree with TRBD1. The CDR3 contains 15 residues. With 7 bases clipped from V and 4 bases from J, the junction kept 10 bases outside the gene matches. Germline V CDR1 and CDR2: SGDLS, YYNGEE. The CDR3 nucleotides are TGTGCCAGCCGCCGACAGGGCGGATTCACCGGGGAGCTGTTTTTT. It codes for CASRRQGGFTGELFF.

This clone was observed once. V and J are TRBV28 and TRBJ1-5; TRBD1 might be the D (6 bases). The CDR3 contains 14 residues. V was cut by 5 bases and J by 6 bases, with 14 bases left in between. Germline V gene sequence: CDR1 MDHEN, CDR2 SYDVKM. The CDR3 here is CASSAGGAGQPQHF. The CDR3 coding sequence is TGTGCCAGCAGTGCCGGGGGGGCCGGTCAGCCCCAGCATTTT.

The chain is built from TRBV28 and TRBJ1-1, with D maybe TRBD1 (5 bases). Germline V gives CDR1 MDHEN, CDR2 SYDVKM. Between the trimmed V and J ends, which lost 8 bases and 6 bases, there was a span of 22 bases. This CDR3 contains 15 residues. This CDR3 reads CASPNRLGEGAEAFF. The CDR3 region has the DNA TGTGCCAGCCCCAACCGGCTAGGAGAAGGGGCTGAAGCTTTCTTT.

V is TRBV2 and J is TRBJ2-7; D may be TRBD1 (6 bases). The V gene lost 4 bases and the J gene lost 4 bases, with 14 bases spanning the gap. The CDR3 spans 14 residues. Per the germline V gene, CDR1 is SNHLY and CDR2 is FYNNEI. The DNA for the CDR3 is TGTGCCAGCAGTGTAAGGGGACAACAATACGAGCAGTACTTC. It specifies CASSVRGQQYEQYF. Full variable domain (remainder filled in from reference TRBV2 and TRBJ2-7): EPEVTQTPSHQVTQMGQEVILRCVPISNHLYFYWYRQILGQKVEFLVSFYNNEISEKSEIFDDQFSVERPDGSNFTLKIRSTKLEDSAMYFCASSVRGQQYEQYFGPGTRLTVT.

The chain recombines TRBV7-6 with TRBJ2-6; D tentatively reads TRBD1 or TRBD2 (5 bases each). Trimming removed 1 base from V and 3 bases from J, with 16 bases in between. The CDR3 has 18 amino acids. Germline V CDR1 and CDR2: SGHVS, FNYEAQ. Written as DNA, the CDR3 is TGTGCCAGCAGCTTAGACTTCAGGCAGGGAGATGGGGCCAACGTCCTGACTTTC. Its translation is CASSLDFRQGDGANVLTF.

The CDR3 here is CASGLERGANTGELFF. The CDR3 nucleotides are TGTGCTAGTGGTTTGGAGCGGGGGGCGAACACCGGGGAGCTGTTTTTT. The chain carries TRBV12-5 and TRBJ2-2; 9 nucleotides match TRBD2. This CDR3 has 16 residues. Germline V CDR1 and CDR2: LGHNT, FRNRAP. The ends lost 1 base at V and 0 bases at J; junction bases unmatched: 0. The complete variable domain, with remaining parts taken from reference TRBV12-5 and TRBJ2-2, reads DARVTQTPRHKVTEMGQEVTMRCQPILGHNTVFWYRQTMMQGLELLAYFRNRAPLDDSGMPKDRFSAEMPDATLATLKIQPSEPRDSAVYFCASGLERGANTGELFFGEGSRLTVL.

This clone has a single count. The J gene is TRBJ2-7, the V gene TRBV27, with TRBD1 matching over 9 bases. Per germline, CDR1 MNHEY and CDR2 SMNVEV (reference sequence). Trimming at V came to 10 bases and at J to 4 bases, leaving 17 bases not matched to a gene. The CDR3 runs to 16 residues. The CDR3 reads CANPISHRGHSYEQYF. In DNA form, the CDR3 reads TGTGCCAATCCGATTAGTCACAGGGGGCATAGTTACGAGCAGTACTTC.

The chain carries TRBV28 and TRBJ2-4; TRBD2 aligns across 9 bases. The CDR3 spans 17 residues. The J segment lost 0 bases and the V segment lost 3 bases, leaving 6 bases of the junction unmatched. Germline lookup yields CDR1 MDHEN and CDR2 SYDVKM. CDR3 loop: CASSFLSGSLAKNIQYF. In DNA form, the CDR3 reads TGTGCCAGCAGTTTCCTTAGCGGGAGCCTAGCCAAAAACATTCAGTACTTC.

The V and J genes are TRBV6-5 and TRBJ1-2, with D possibly being TRBD1 (5 bases). Germline loops: CDR1 MNHEY, CDR2 SVGAGI. The CDR3 loop spans 14 amino acids. The V end was cut by 7 bases, the J end by 2 bases, with 14 bases between. CDR3 protein: CASTKEGRNYGYTF. The DNA of the CDR3 is TGTGCCAGCACCAAGGAGGGGCGCAACTATGGCTACACCTTC.

In its sample, this clone was seen once. For the CDR3, the DNA is TGTGCCAGCAGTGATCGGGGGGCCGGGGAGCTGTTTTTT. It specifies CASSDRGAGELFF. The chain is built from TRBV6-4 and TRBJ2-2; TRBD2 aligns across 7 bases. The CDR3 is made up of 13 amino acids. The ends lost 3 bases at V and 6 bases at J; junction bases unmatched: 1. Germline-derived CDR1 and CDR2 are MRHNA and SNTAGT.

The chain combines TRBV25-1 with TRBJ1-4; possible D gene TRBD1, 5 bases. This CDR3 has 14 residues. The germline V gene encodes CDR1 MGHDK and CDR2 SYGVNS. Trimming left V 5 bases short and J 8 bases short, with 15 bases between. The CDR3 is CASSKTRDREKLFF. The DNA of the CDR3 is TGTGCCAGCAGTAAAACACGGGACCGAGAAAAACTGTTTTTT.

The chain recombines TRBV5-1 with TRBJ1-1, with TRBD1 as a possible D gene (6 bases). The CDR3 runs to 18 residues. Looked up from germline, CDR1 is SGHRS and CDR2 is YFSETQ. Trimming took 0 bases from V and 4 from J, leaving 22 bases between them. CDR3: CASSLAPRGSASGTEAFF. CDR3 in DNA: TGCGCCAGCAGCTTGGCCCCCAGGGGATCGGCCAGCGGCACTGAAGCTTTCTTT.

This sequence joins TRBV5-1 and TRBJ2-3; 8 bases are a match to TRBD2. The CDR3 loop spans 18 amino acids. The junction had 16 bases not matched to a gene; V was cut back by 3 bases and J by 4 bases. Germline assignment: CDR1 SGHRS and CDR2 YFSETQ. CDR3 nucleotide sequence: TGCGCCAGCAGCTCCCCAACGCCCGGGGGGGTTGGGGCAGATACGCAGTATTTT. Protein: CASSSPTPGGVGADTQYF. Full variable domain (remainder filled in from reference TRBV5-1 and TRBJ2-3): KAGVTQTPRYLIKTRGQQVTLSCSPISGHRSVSWYQQTPGQGLQFLFEYFSETQRNKGNFPGRFSGRQFSNSRSEMNVSTLELGDSALYLCASSSPTPGGVGADTQYFGPGTRLTVL.

The count of this clone is one. The gene calls are TRBV6-6 and TRBJ2-1; no clear D gene. From germline, CDR1 is MNHNY and CDR2 SVGAGI (reference sequence). V lost 0 bases and J 5 bases, leaving 8 bases between the germline ends. The CDR3 covers 14 residues. Here the CDR3 reads CASSYSWVDNEQFF. The CDR3 region has the DNA TGTGCCAGCAGTTACTCTTGGGTCGACAATGAGCAGTTCTTC.